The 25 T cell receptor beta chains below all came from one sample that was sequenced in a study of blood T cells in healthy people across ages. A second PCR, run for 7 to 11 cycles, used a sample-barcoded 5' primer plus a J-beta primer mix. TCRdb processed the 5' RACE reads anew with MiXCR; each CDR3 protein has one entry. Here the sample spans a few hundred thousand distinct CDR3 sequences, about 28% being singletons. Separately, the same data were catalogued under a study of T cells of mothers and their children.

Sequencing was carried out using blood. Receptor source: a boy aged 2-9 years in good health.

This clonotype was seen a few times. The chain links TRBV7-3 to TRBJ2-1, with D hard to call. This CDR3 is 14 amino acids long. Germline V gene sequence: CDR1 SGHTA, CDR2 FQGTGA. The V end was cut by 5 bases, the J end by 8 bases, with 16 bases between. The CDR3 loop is CASSPVSGSYEQFF. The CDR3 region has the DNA TGTGCCAGCAGCCCTGTGTCCGGGTCATATGAGCAGTTCTTC.

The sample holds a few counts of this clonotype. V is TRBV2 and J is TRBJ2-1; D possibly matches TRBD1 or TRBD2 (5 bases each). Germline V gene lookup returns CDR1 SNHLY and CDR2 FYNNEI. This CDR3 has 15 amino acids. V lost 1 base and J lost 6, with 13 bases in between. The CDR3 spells CASSEEGIGGNEQFF. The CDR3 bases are TGTGCCAGCAGTGAAGAAGGCATTGGGGGCAATGAGCAGTTCTTC.

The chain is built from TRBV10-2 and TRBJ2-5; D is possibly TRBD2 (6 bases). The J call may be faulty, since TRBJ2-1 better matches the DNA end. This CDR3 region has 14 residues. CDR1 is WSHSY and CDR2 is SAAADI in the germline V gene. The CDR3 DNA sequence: TGCGCCAGCAGTGAGTCAAGTGGGGGAGGTGAGCAGTTCTTC. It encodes CASSESSGGGEQFF.

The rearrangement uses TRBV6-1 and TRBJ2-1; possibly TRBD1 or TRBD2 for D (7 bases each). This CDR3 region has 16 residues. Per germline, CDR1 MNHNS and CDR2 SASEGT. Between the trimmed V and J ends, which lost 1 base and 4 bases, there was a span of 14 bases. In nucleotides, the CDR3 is TGTGCCAGCAGTGAAGGGGGAGGGGGCGAATACAATGAGCAGTTCTTC. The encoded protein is CASSEGGGGEYNEQFF.

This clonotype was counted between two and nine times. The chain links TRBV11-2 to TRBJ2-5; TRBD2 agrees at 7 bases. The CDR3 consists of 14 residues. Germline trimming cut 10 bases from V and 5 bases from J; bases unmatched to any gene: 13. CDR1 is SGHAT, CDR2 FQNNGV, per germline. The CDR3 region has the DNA TGTGCCACCCAGCTTGGCGGGAGCGCCGAGACCCAGTACTTC. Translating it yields CATQLGGSAETQYF. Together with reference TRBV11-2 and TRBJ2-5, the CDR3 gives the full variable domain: EAGVAQSPRYKIIEKRQSVAFWCNPISGHATLYWYQQILGQGPKLLIQFQNNGVVDDSQLPKDRFSAERLKGVDSTLKIQPAKLEDSAVYLCATQLGGSAETQYFGPGTRLLVL.

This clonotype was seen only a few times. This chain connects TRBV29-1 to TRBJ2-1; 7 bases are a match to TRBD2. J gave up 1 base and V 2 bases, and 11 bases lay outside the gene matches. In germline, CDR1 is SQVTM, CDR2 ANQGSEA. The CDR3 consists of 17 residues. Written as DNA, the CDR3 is TGCAGCGTTGAACCCGGGACTATGGATAGTTCCTACAATGAGCAGTTCTTC. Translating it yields CSVEPGTMDSSYNEQFF.

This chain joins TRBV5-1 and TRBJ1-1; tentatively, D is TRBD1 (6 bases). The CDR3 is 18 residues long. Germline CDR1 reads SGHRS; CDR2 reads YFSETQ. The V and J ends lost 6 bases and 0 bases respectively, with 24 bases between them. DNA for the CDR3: TGCGCCAGCAAGGGGGAGTCCGGGGGCGGTGGAATGAACACTGAAGCTTTCTTT. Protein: CASKGESGGGGMNTEAFF. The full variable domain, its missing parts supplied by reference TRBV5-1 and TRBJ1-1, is KAGVTQTPRYLIKTRGQQVTLSCSPISGHRSVSWYQQTPGQGLQFLFEYFSETQRNKGNFPGRFSGRQFSNSRSEMNVSTLELGDSALYLCASKGESGGGGMNTEAFFGQGTRLTVV.

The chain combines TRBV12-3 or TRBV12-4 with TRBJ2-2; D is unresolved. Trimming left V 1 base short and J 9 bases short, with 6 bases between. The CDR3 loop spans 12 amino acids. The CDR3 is CASSLGMRELFF. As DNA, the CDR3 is TGTGCCAGCAGTTTAGGGATGCGGGAGCTGTTTTTT.

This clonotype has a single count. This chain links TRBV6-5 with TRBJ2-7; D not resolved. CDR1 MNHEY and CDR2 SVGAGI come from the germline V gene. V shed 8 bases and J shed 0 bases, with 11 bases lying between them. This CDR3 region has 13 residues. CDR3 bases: TGTGCCAGCGGCGTTAAGGTCTCCTACGAGCAGTACTTC. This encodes CASGVKVSYEQYF.

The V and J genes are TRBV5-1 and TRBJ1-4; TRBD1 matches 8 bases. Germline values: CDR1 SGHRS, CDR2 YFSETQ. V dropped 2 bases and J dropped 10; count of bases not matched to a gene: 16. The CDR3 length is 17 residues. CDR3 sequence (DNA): TGCGCCAGCAGCTTCAGGGGGCCTCAGAAAATCGGAAGAAAACTGTTTTTT. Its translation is CASSFRGPQKIGRKLFF.

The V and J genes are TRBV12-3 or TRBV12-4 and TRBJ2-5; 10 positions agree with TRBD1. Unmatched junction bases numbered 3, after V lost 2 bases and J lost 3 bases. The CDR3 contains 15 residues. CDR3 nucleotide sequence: TGTGCCAGCAGTTTAAGGGGGACAGGGGAAGAGACCCAGTACTTC. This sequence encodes CASSLRGTGEETQYF.

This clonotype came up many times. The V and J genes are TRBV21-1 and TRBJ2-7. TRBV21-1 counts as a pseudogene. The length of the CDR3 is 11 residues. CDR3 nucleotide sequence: TGTGCCAGCAGCAAAGTGTTCGAGCAGTACTTC. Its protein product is CASSKVFEQYF.

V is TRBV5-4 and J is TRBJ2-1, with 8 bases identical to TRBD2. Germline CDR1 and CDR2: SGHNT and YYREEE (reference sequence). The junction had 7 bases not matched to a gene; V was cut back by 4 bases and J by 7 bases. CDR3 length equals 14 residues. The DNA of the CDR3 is TGTGCCAGCAGCACCGGGACTAGACCTAATGAGCAGTTCTTC. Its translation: CASSTGTRPNEQFF.

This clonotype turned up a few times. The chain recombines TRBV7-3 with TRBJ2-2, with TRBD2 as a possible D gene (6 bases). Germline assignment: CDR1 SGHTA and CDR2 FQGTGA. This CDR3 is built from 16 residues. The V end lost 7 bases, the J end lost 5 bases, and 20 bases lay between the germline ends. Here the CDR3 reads CASKFPAGGSTGELFF. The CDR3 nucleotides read TGTGCCAGCAAATTCCCCGCCGGGGGATCGACCGGGGAGCTGTTTTTT.

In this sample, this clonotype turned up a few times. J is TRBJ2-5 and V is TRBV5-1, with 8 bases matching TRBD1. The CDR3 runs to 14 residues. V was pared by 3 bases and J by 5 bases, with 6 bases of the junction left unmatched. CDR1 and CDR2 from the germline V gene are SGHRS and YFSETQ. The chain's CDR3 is CASSSQGARETQYF. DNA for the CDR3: TGCGCCAGCAGCTCGCAGGGGGCGAGGGAGACCCAGTACTTC.

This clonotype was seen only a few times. The CDR3 here is CATYEGNYGYTF. CDR3 nucleotide sequence: TGTGCCACCTACGAGGGGAACTATGGCTACACCTTC. The V gene is TRBV6-5, the J gene TRBJ1-2; possibly TRBD1 for D (5 bases). CDR3 length: 12 amino acids. CDR1 is MNHEY, CDR2 SVGAGI, per germline. V was trimmed by 10 bases and J by 2 bases, leaving 11 bases between them.

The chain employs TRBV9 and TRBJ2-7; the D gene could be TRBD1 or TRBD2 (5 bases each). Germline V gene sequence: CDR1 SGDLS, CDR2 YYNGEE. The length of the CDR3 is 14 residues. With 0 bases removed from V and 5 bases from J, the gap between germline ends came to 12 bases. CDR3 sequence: CASSVAGARNEQYF. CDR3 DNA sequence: TGTGCCAGCAGCGTAGCCGGGGCGCGGAACGAGCAGTACTTC.

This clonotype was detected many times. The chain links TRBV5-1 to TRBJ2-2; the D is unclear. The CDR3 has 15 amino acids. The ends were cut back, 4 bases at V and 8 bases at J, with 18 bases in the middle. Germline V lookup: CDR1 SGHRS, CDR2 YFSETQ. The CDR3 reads CASSLVVRLQGELFF. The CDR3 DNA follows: TGCGCCAGCAGCCTCGTTGTTAGGCTACAAGGGGAGCTGTTTTTT.

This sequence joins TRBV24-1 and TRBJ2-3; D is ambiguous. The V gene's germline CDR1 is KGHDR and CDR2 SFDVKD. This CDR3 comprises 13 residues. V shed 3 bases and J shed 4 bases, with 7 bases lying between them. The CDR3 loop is CATSDVGSDTQYF. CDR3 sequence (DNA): TGTGCCACCAGTGATGTTGGTTCAGATACGCAGTATTTT.

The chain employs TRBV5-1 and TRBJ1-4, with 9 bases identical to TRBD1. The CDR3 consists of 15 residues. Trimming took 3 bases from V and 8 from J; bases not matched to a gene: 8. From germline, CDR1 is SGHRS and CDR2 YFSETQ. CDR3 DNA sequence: TGCGCCAGCAGCTCCCTACAGGGGGCAAAGGAAAAACTGTTTTTT. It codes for CASSSLQGAKEKLFF.

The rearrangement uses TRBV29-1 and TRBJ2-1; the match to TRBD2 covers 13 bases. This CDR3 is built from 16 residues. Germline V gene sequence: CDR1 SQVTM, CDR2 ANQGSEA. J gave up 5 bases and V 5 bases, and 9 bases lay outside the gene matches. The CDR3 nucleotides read TGCAGCGTTCAAGGACTAGCGGGAGTCCAGGACAATGAGCAGTTCTTC. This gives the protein CSVQGLAGVQDNEQFF.

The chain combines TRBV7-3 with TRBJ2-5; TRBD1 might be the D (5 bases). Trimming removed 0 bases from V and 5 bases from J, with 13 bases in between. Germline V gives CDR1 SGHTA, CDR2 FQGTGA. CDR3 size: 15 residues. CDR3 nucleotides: TGTGCCAGCAGCTTAACTAGGGGCGACGCGGAGACCCAGTACTTC. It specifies CASSLTRGDAETQYF.

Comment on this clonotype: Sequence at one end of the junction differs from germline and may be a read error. CDR3 DNA: TGTACCACCAGCAGCAGGGACAGCGCGGAAAAACTGTTTTTT. Residues: CTTSSRDSAEKLFF. The chain joins TRBV15 to TRBJ1-4; 7 bases agree with TRBD1. CDR1 and CDR2 from the germline V gene are LNHNV and YYDKDF (reference sequence). The CDR3 contains 14 residues. The complete variable domain, with remaining parts taken from reference TRBV15 and TRBJ1-4, reads DAMVIQNPRYQVTQFGKPVTLSCSQTLNHNVMYWYQQKSSQAPKLLFHYYDKDFNNEADTPDNFQSRRPNTSFCFLDIRSPGLGDTAMYLCTTSSRDSAEKLFFGSGTQLSVL.

CDR3 loop: CASSARLTPETQYF. In DNA, the CDR3 is TGTGCCAGCAGTGCCCGGTTAACCCCGGAGACCCAGTACTTC. The J gene is TRBJ2-1, the V gene TRBV9; D remains unclear. The closer fit of TRBJ2-5 to the DNA end suggests the J call may be wrong. From germline, CDR1 is SGDLS and CDR2 YYNGEE. The CDR3 has 14 residues.

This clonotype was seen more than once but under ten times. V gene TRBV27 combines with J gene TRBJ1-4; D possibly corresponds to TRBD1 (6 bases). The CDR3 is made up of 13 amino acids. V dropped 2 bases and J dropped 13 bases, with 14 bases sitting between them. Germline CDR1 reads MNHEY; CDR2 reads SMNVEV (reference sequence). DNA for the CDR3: TGTGCCAGCAGTTTAAGGAGGGGGGGTGGACTGTTTTTT. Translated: CASSLRRGGGLFF.